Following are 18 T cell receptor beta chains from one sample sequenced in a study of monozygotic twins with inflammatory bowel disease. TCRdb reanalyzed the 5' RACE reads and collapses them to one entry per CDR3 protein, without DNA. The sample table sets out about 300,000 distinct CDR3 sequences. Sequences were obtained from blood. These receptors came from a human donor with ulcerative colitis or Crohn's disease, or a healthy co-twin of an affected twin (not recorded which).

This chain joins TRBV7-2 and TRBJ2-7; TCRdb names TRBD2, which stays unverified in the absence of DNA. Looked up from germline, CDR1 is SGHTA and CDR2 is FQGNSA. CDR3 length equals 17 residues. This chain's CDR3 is CASSREERPILFYEQYF.

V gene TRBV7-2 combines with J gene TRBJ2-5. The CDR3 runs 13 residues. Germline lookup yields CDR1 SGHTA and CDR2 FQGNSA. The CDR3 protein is CASSLGVVETQYF.

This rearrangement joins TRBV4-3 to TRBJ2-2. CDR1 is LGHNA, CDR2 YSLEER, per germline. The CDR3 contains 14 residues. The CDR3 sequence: CASSQDPYLGELFF.

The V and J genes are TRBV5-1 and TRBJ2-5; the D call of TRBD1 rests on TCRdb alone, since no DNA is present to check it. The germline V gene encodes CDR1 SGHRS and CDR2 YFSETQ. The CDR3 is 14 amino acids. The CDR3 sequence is CASSWTGDRETQYF. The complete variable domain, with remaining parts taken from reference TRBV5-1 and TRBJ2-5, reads KAGVTQTPRYLIKTRGQQVTLSCSPISGHRSVSWYQQTPGQGLQFLFEYFSETQRNKGNFPGRFSGRQFSNSRSEMNVSTLELGDSALYLCASSWTGDRETQYFGPGTRLLVL.

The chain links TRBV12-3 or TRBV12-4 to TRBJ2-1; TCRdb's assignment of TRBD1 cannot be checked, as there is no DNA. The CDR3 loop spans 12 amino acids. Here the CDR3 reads CASTGANNEQFF.

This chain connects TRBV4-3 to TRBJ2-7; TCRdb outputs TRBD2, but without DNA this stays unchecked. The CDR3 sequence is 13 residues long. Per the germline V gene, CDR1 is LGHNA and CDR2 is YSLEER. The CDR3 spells CASSRGINYEQYF.

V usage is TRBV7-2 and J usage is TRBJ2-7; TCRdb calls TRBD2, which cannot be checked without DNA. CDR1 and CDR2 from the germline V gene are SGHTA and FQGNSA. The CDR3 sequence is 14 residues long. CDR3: CASRRETGPYEQYF.

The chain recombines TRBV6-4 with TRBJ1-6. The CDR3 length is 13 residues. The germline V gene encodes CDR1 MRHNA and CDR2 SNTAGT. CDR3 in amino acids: CASSDSPNSPLHF.

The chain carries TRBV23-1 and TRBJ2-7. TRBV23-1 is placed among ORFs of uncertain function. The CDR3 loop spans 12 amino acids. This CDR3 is CASSRAVYEQYF.

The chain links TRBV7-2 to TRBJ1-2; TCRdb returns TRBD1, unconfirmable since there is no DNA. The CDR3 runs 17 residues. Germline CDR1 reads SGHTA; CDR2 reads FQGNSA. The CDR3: CASSSSVQGSTYYGYTF.

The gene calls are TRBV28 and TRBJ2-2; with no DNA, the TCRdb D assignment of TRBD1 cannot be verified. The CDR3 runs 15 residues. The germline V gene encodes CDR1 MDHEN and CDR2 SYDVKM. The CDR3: CASSSRDTVTGELFF.

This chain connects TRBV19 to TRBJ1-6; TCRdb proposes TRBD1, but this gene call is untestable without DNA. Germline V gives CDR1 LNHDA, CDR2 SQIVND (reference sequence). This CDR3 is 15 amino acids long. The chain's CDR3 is CASSIEGLKNSPLHF.

CDR3 residues: CASSLGGVDGYTF. The chain joins TRBV5-1 to TRBJ1-2; TCRdb designates TRBD1, a call that cannot be tested without DNA. CDR3 size: 13 residues. CDR1 is SGHRS, CDR2 YFSETQ, per germline.

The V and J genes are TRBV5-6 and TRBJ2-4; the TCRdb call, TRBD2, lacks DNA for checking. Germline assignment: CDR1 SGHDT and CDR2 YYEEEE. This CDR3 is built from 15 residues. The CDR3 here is CASSLVGPSGHIQYF.

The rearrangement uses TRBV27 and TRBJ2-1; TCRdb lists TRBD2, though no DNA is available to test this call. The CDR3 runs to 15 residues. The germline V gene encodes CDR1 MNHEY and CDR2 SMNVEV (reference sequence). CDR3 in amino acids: CASSLSLGLGGQQFF.

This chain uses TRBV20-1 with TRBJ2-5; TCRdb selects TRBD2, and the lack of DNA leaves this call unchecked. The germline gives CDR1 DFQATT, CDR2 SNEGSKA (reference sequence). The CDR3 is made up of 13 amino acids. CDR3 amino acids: CSATLPAGETQYF.

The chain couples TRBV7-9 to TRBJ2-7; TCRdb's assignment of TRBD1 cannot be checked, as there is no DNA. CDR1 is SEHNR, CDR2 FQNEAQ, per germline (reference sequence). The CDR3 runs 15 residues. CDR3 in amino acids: CASSLAGTGGSEQYF.

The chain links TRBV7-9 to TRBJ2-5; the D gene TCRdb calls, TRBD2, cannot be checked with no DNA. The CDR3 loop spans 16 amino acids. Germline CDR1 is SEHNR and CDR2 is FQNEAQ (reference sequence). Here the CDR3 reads CASSPHMGLATETQYF.